The source of this TCR beta chain is a study of T cells in localized non-small cell lung cancer. General observations from the study: An association was observed between higher blood T cell density and longer overall survival. The study detected a median approximately 57 of the top 100 tumor clones in adjacent lung.

The ends were cut back, 11 bases at V and 0 bases at J, with 10 bases in the middle. CDR1 is MNHNY, CDR2 SVGAGI, per germline (reference sequence). The CDR3 totals 12 residues. Here immunoSEQ multiplex PCR was the method, and the copy in TCRdb shows in-frame clones only, minus some. The sample includes some 66,000 clones, 70% to 90% seen only once; the top ten take about 14%. In its sample, this clone was seen once. The target antigen is unknown. The chain carries TRBV6-6 and TRBJ1-2; possible D gene TRBD1, 5 bases. This TCR was recovered from a female donor over 55 with stage I lung adenocarcinoma. The starting material was peripheral blood, obtained before any cancer treatment. CDR3 in amino acids: CAALGANYGYTF. As DNA, the CDR3 is TGTGCCGCCTTGGGGGCTAACTATGGCTACACCTTC.